What follows are 27 T cell receptor beta chains derived from one specimen sequenced in a study of cytomegalovirus exposure and HLA in healthy donors. Clones were read by immunoSEQ multiplex PCR, and TCRdb kept only the in-frame ones, dropping some. The sample lists 100,000 to 130,000 clones; about 85% were seen once. The sequencing input was PBMCs. The receptor source for this set is a woman aged 18 to 35 in good health and CMV-seronegative.

This sequence joins TRBV10-3 and TRBJ2-4, with D perhaps matching TRBD2 (5 bases). Germline V gene lookup returns CDR1 ENHRY and CDR2 SYGVKD. CDR3 length: 15 residues. V was trimmed by 0 bases and J by 6 bases, leaving 12 bases between them. The CDR3 coding sequence is TGTGCCATCAGTGAGTCGGCGAGGGTGGGAAACATTCAGTACTTC. Its translation is CAISESARVGNIQYF.

This clone has just one count. The chain uses TRBV27 and TRBJ2-3; 7 nucleotides align to TRBD2. The CDR3 sequence is 15 residues long. CDR1 and CDR2 from the germline V gene are MNHEY and SMNVEV (reference sequence). The trim removed 5 bases at V and 2 bases at J, leaving 7 bases unmatched. In DNA, the CDR3 is TGTGCCAGCAGTCATGGGGAGGGATACACAGATACGCAGTATTTT. Encoded protein: CASSHGEGYTDTQYF.

The J gene is TRBJ2-5, the V gene TRBV6-1; tentatively, D is TRBD2 (5 bases). The germline V gene encodes CDR1 MNHNS and CDR2 SASEGT. CDR3 length: 14 residues. Trimming shortened V by 2 bases and J by 5 bases, and 12 bases separated the two germline ends. CDR3 nucleotide sequence: TGTGCCAGCAGTGAATACGAGGGCCCGGAGACCCAGTACTTC. This gives the protein CASSEYEGPETQYF.

The chain joins TRBV30 to TRBJ1-5; 8 bases agree with TRBD1. The CDR3 consists of 15 residues. J lost 7 bases, V lost 0 bases, and 8 bases had no gene match. Looked up from germline, CDR1 is GTSNPN and CDR2 is SVGIG (reference sequence). The CDR3 DNA reads TGTGCCTGGAGTGTGAGCAGGGGGCGAGGGCAGCCCCAGCATTTT. Residues: CAWSVSRGRGQPQHF.

The V gene is TRBV6-1, the J gene TRBJ2-1; 8 bases map to TRBD2. The CDR3 totals 16 residues. CDR1 is MNHNS, CDR2 SASEGT, per germline. V shed 2 bases, J shed 5 bases, and the junction held 8 bases outside the gene matches. CDR3 nucleotide sequence: TGTGCCAGCAGTGAAAGAGGTAGCGGGACTAACAATGAGCAGTTCTTC. It encodes CASSERGSGTNNEQFF.

This rearrangement joins TRBV5-1 to TRBJ1-4; the D is unclear. The CDR3 loop spans 12 amino acids. V was shortened by 4 bases and J by 4 bases, with 5 bases between the two germline ends. Germline CDR1 SGHRS, CDR2 YFSETQ. The CDR3 DNA reads TGCGCCAGCAGCCCCCTTAATGAAAAACTGTTTTTT. Protein sequence: CASSPLNEKLFF.

This rearrangement joins TRBV6-5 to TRBJ2-1, with 11 bases that match TRBD2. The CDR3 length is 15 residues. V trimming: 6 bases; J trimming: 4 bases; junction bases outside the gene matches: 5. CDR1 is MNHEY, CDR2 SVGAGI, per germline. DNA of the CDR3: TGTGCCAGCAGCCGACTAGCGGGGCTATACAATGAGCAGTTCTTC. Translating gives CASSRLAGLYNEQFF.

This clone was seen only once. The chain employs TRBV13 and TRBJ1-2; TRBD1 matches 7 bases. Germline V CDR1 and CDR2: PRHDT, FYEKMQ (reference sequence). V gave up 2 bases and J gave up 4 bases; unmatched junction bases: 1. The CDR3 length is 13 residues. The CDR3 region is CASSLQGVYGYTF. In DNA form, the CDR3 reads TGTGCCAGCAGCTTACAGGGGGTCTATGGCTACACCTTC.

The V call is TRBV25-1, the J call TRBJ2-7; TRBD1 matches 7 bases. This CDR3 is built from 15 residues. V gave up 1 base and J gave up 0 bases; unmatched junction bases: 3. Germline CDR1 and CDR2: MGHDK and SYGVNS. The chain's CDR3 is CASSESAGGSYEQYF. The CDR3 DNA sequence: TGTGCCAGCAGTGAATCCGCAGGGGGCTCCTACGAGCAGTACTTC.

The rearrangement links TRBV28 to TRBJ1-2; 7 bases fit TRBD1. The CDR3 covers 13 residues. With 5 bases clipped from V and 8 bases from J, the junction kept 8 bases outside the gene matches. Looked up from germline, CDR1 is MDHEN and CDR2 is SYDVKM. The CDR3 loop reads CASSRDRVDGYTF. Here the CDR3 DNA reads TGTGCCAGCAGTCGAGACAGGGTAGACGGCTACACCTTC.

This clone is deemed medium-sized (0.01 to 0.1%). Other DNA sequences of this sample code for an identical CDR3. This sequence joins TRBV6-1 and TRBJ2-5; 9 positions match TRBD2. The trim removed 3 bases at V and 2 bases at J, leaving 10 bases unmatched. CDR1 is MNHNS and CDR2 is SASEGT in the germline V gene. CDR3 length: 17 amino acids. The CDR3 sequence is CASSESIAGGRQETQYF. DNA of the CDR3: TGTGCCAGCAGTGAGTCGATTGCGGGGGGGAGGCAAGAGACCCAGTACTTC.

V usage is TRBV2 and J usage is TRBJ1-1; TRBD1 is a possible D gene (5 bases). Trimming removed 8 bases from V and 0 bases from J, with 13 bases in between. The germline gives CDR1 SNHLY, CDR2 FYNNEI. The CDR3 is 14 amino acids. CDR3 nucleotide sequence: TGTGCCAGCTCCAGACAGACAGTGAACACTGAAGCTTTCTTT. Translating gives CASSRQTVNTEAFF.

This clone occurred a few times. The rearrangement joins TRBV25-1 to TRBJ2-7; 14 bases map to TRBD2. Germline CDR1 reads MGHDK; CDR2 reads SYGVNS. J gave up 5 bases and V 8 bases, and 5 bases lay outside the gene matches. This CDR3 has 14 amino acids. The CDR3 reads CASSRTSGGNEQYF. The CDR3 DNA follows: TGTGCCAGCTCCCGGACTAGCGGGGGGAACGAGCAGTACTTC.

V usage is TRBV6-5 and J usage is TRBJ2-2; D gene uncertain. The ends were cut back, 0 bases at V and 5 bases at J, with 7 bases in the middle. Germline lookup yields CDR1 MNHEY and CDR2 SVGAGI. The CDR3 is 14 residues long. The CDR3 nucleotides read TGTGCCAGCAGTTACTCGGGCTTTACCGGGGAGCTGTTTTTT. Amino acids: CASSYSGFTGELFF.

The chain employs TRBV11-2 and TRBJ1-4; D is unresolved. Trimming took off 2 bases at V and 6 bases at J, with 7 bases between the two ends. This CDR3 region has 13 residues. From germline, CDR1 is SGHAT and CDR2 FQNNGV. CDR3 region: CASSLSTDEKLFF. The CDR3 DNA reads TGTGCCAGCAGCTTATCCACGGATGAAAAACTGTTTTTT.

The rearrangement uses TRBV13 and TRBJ2-6; D perhaps matches TRBD1 (6 bases). The CDR3 is made up of 19 amino acids. V lost 4 bases and J lost 0, with 19 bases in between. Germline assignment: CDR1 PRHDT and CDR2 FYEKMQ (reference sequence). CDR3 loop: CASSSNRAGRGSGANVLTF. In nucleotides, the CDR3 is TGTGCCAGCAGCTCAAACAGGGCCGGAAGGGGCTCTGGGGCCAACGTCCTGACTTTC.

In this sample, this clone turned up a few times. The V and J genes are TRBV18 and TRBJ2-1, with no clear D. Trimming cost V 1 base and J 4 bases, with 11 bases left between them. Germline CDR1 and CDR2: KGHSH and LQKENI. This CDR3 region has 15 residues. The CDR3 DNA reads TGTGCCAGCTCACCACTCTCCCCCGCGTACAATGAGCAGTTCTTC. Its protein product is CASSPLSPAYNEQFF. Looking up the rest from reference TRBV18 and TRBJ2-1 gives the full variable domain: NAGVMQNPRHLVRRRGQEARLRCSPMKGHSHVYWYRQLPEEGLKFMVYLQKENIIDESGMPKERFSAEFPKEGPSILRIQQVVRGDSAAYFCASSPLSPAYNEQFFGPGTRLTVL.

V is TRBV6-1 and J is TRBJ2-1; 12 bases line up with TRBD2. The CDR3 spans 15 residues. Germline V gene sequence: CDR1 MNHNS, CDR2 SASEGT. After removal of 5 bases from V and 4 bases from J, the junction contained 3 bases not matched to a gene. The CDR3 DNA is TGTGCCAGCAGTCTAACTAGCGGGGGGTACAATGAGCAGTTCTTC. It is translated as CASSLTSGGYNEQFF.

The chain links TRBV28 to TRBJ1-3, with D hard to call. The germline V gene has CDR1 MDHEN and CDR2 SYDVKM. The CDR3 is 15 residues long. V gave up 2 bases and J gave up 0 bases, with 8 bases separating them. CDR3: CASSLGLSSGNTIYF. In DNA, the CDR3 is TGTGCCAGCAGTTTAGGTCTGAGCTCTGGAAACACCATATATTTT. Full variable domain (outside the CDR3, taken from reference TRBV28 and TRBJ1-3): DVKVTQSSRYLVKRTGEKVFLECVQDMDHENMFWYRQDPGLGLRLIYFSYDVKMKEKGDIPEGYSVSREKKERFSLILESASTNQTSMYLCASSLGLSSGNTIYFGEGSWLTVV.

This clone was seen once. The V call is TRBV9, the J call TRBJ2-7; 9 bases line up with TRBD1. The CDR3 consists of 14 residues. CDR1 is SGDLS, CDR2 YYNGEE, per germline. Germline trimming cut 1 base from V and 7 bases from J; bases unmatched to any gene: 6. CDR3 sequence (DNA): TGTGCCAGCAGCGTACAGGACAGGGGAGGGGAGCAGTACTTC. Translating gives CASSVQDRGGEQYF. The full variable domain, rest sourced from reference TRBV9 and TRBJ2-7, is DSGVTQTPKHLITATGQRVTLRCSPRSGDLSVYWYQQSLDQGLQFLIQYYNGEERAKGNILERFSAQQFPDLHSELNLSSLELGDSALYFCASSVQDRGGEQYFGPGTRLTVT.

The rearrangement joins TRBV9 to TRBJ2-2; D might be TRBD1 (5 bases). Per the germline V gene, CDR1 is SGDLS and CDR2 is YYNGEE. This CDR3 contains 15 residues. Trimming took 1 base from V and 5 from J, leaving 12 bases between them. The CDR3 loop is CASSVQGTVTGELFF. The CDR3 coding sequence is TGTGCCAGCAGCGTACAGGGTACGGTGACCGGGGAGCTGTTTTTT.

For the CDR3, the DNA is TGTGCCAGTACTACTGGGCTTCAGCCCCAGCATTTT. Amino acids: CASTTGLQPQHF. V usage is TRBV19 and J usage is TRBJ1-5; D gene unclear. This CDR3 region has 12 residues. CDR1 and CDR2 (germline): LNHDA, SQIVND (reference sequence). Between the trimmed V and J ends, which lost 7 bases and 6 bases, there was a span of 10 bases.

This chain connects TRBV7-6 to TRBJ2-5; D is ambiguous. V was trimmed by 1 base and J by 3 bases, leaving 12 bases between them. The germline V gene has CDR1 SGHVS and CDR2 FNYEAQ. There are 15 residues in the CDR3. Here the CDR3 reads CASSLGRNAEETQYF. The CDR3 DNA reads TGTGCCAGCAGCTTAGGGAGAAACGCTGAAGAGACCCAGTACTTC.

This clone occurred a few times. The chain recombines TRBV19 with TRBJ1-6; 7 nucleotides align to TRBD1. The CDR3 runs to 13 residues. Germline CDR1 is LNHDA and CDR2 is SQIVND (reference sequence). V lost 8 bases and J lost 9; bases outside the gene matches: 7. The CDR3 DNA reads TGTGCCAGTGGAGGGGGCTGGGGTTCACCCCTCCACTTT. Protein: CASGGGWGSPLHF.

The V and J genes are TRBV9 and TRBJ2-1, with D possibly being TRBD1 (6 bases). Trimming shortened V by 0 bases and J by 2 bases, and 9 bases separated the two germline ends. The CDR3 runs to 15 residues. From germline, CDR1 is SGDLS and CDR2 YYNGEE. The CDR3: CASSVGPGAYNEQFF. The CDR3 DNA is TGTGCCAGCAGCGTAGGTCCAGGGGCCTACAATGAGCAGTTCTTC.

The rearrangement uses TRBV7-9 and TRBJ1-1, with 9 bases aligning to TRBD1. J lost 2 bases, V lost 5 bases, and 15 bases had no gene match. The V gene's germline CDR1 is SEHNR and CDR2 FQNEAQ (reference sequence). The CDR3 totals 18 residues. Written as DNA, the CDR3 is TGTGCCAGCAGCATCCCCGGACTTGGACAGGGGCTAAACACTGAAGCTTTCTTT. Residues: CASSIPGLGQGLNTEAFF. The full variable domain, with the rest looked up from reference TRBV7-9 and TRBJ1-1, is DTGVSQNPRHKITKRGQNVTFRCDPISEHNRLYWYRQTLGQGPEFLTYFQNEAQLEKSRLLSDRFSAERPKGSFSTLEIQRTEQGDSAMYLCASSIPGLGQGLNTEAFFGQGTRLTVV.

J is TRBJ2-3 and V is TRBV5-1; 8 bases are a match to TRBD1. Germline trimming cut 7 bases from V and 1 base from J; bases unmatched to any gene: 5. The CDR3 has 14 residues. In germline, CDR1 is SGHRS, CDR2 YFSETQ. CDR3: CASEGGQGTDTQYF. DNA of the CDR3: TGCGCCAGCGAGGGGGGACAGGGCACAGATACGCAGTATTTT.